This T cell receptor beta chain was recorded in a study of T cell responses to AZD1222 COVID-19 vaccine. Study conclusions and caveats: Baseline testing showed seropositivity in only a handful of AZD1222 recipients. Females outnumbered males among donors, who were mostly white British; clonal diversity was possibly underestimated. Repertoires were collected only later (after the peak T cell response had occurred).

Second-dose groups at about 4 or about 12 weeks were pooled. Sequencing used immunoSEQ multiplex PCR; TCRdb keeps in-frame clones, though not all of them. This table holds more than 80,000 clones, 80% to 95% found once. The germline V and J ends were trimmed by 5 bases and 4 bases, with 9 bases remaining between them. This CDR3 is built from 14 residues. CDR1 and CDR2 (germline): LNHDA, SQIVND (reference sequence). A note on this clone: What it binds is not known.

The source is an adult who received the AZD1222 COVID-19 vaccine. The chain is built from TRBV19 and TRBJ1-6; no reliable D call. Here the sequenced sample was peripheral blood, taken 28 days after the second AZD1222 dose. The DNA for the CDR3 is TGTGCCAGTAGTGTTGCGGATTATAATTCACCCCTCCACTTT. This codes for CASSVADYNSPLHF.